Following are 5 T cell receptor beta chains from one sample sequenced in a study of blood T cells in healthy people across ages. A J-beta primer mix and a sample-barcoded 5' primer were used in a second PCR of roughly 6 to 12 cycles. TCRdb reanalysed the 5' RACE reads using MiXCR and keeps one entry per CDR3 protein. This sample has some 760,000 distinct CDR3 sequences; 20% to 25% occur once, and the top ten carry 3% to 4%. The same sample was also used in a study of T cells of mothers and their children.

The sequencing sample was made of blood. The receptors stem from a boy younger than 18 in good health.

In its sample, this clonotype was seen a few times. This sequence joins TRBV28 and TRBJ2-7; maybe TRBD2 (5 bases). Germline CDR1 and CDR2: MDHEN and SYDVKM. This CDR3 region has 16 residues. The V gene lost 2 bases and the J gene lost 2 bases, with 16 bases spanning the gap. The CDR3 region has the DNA TGTGCCAGCAGTTTAATACTCCGTACGGGAACCTACGAGCAGTACTTC. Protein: CASSLILRTGTYEQYF.

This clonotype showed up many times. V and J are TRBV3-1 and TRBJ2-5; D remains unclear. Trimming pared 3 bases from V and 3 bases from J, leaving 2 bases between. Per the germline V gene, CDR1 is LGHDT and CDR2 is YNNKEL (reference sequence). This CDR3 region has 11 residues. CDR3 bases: TGTGCCAGCAGCCAGAAAGAGACCCAGTACTTC. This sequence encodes CASSQKETQYF.

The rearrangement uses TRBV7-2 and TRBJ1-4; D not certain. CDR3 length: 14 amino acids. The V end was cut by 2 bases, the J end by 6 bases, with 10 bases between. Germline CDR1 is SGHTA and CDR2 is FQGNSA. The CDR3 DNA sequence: TGTGCCAGCAGCTTATGGGCAGGTGATGAAAAACTGTTTTTT. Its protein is CASSLWAGDEKLFF. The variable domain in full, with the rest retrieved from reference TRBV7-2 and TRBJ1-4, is GAGVSQSPSNKVTEKGKDVELRCDPISGHTALYWYRQSLGQGLEFLIYFQGNSAPDKSGLPSDRFSAERTGGSVSTLTIQRTQQEDSAVYLCASSLWAGDEKLFFGSGTQLSVL.

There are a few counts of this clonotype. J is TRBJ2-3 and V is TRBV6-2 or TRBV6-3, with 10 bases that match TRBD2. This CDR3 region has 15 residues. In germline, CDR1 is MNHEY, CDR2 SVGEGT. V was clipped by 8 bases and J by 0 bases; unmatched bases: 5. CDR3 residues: CASLPAGGSTDTQYF. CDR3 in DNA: TGTGCCAGCCTCCCAGCGGGGGGGAGCACAGATACGCAGTATTTT.

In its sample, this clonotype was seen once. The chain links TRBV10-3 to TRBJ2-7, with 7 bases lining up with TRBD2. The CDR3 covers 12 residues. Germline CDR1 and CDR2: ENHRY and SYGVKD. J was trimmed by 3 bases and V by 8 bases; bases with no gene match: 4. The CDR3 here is CAIGTTSYEQYF. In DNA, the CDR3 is TGTGCCATCGGGACTACTAGCTACGAGCAGTACTTC.